The 32 T cell receptor beta chains listed next were all sequenced from one sample in a study of human T cells and chemical hapten exposure. TCRdb reprocessed the RACE reads with MiXCR, giving one entry per CDR3 protein. The sample has under 200,000 distinct CDR3 sequences, roughly 30% seen once; the top ten hold roughly 3%. Time point: pre-sensitization, week 0. Treatment meaning: therapeutic diphenylcyclopropenone sensitization with weekly scalp DPC. The specimen was whole blood, collected in connection with sensitization to the hapten diphenylcyclopropenone (DPC). These receptors all come from a woman in her 30s with alopecia areata. Some clones in this sample may be carry-over from other donors' samples.

V is TRBV28 and J is TRBJ2-1; D not certain. V shed 6 bases and J shed 8 bases, with 14 bases lying between them. Germline assignment: CDR1 MDHEN and CDR2 SYDVKM. The CDR3 covers 13 residues. The CDR3 DNA follows: TGTGCCAGCAGCCCCCCGGGTCGGGATGAGCAGTTCTTC. As protein: CASSPPGRDEQFF.

The gene calls are TRBV10-3 and TRBJ2-3, with a possible D match to TRBD1 (6 bases). Trimming removed 3 bases at V and 0 bases at J, with 10 bases between. This CDR3 region has 15 residues. Germline V lookup: CDR1 ENHRY, CDR2 SYGVKD. CDR3 region: CAISEQGPSTDTQYF. The CDR3 DNA follows: TGTGCCATCAGTGAACAGGGTCCTAGCACAGATACGCAGTATTTT.

This clonotype was counted a few times. This CDR3 is CASAGHSPLHF. CDR3 nucleotides: TGTGCCAGCGCGGGACACTCACCCCTCCACTTT. The rearrangement uses TRBV28 and TRBJ1-6; D perhaps matches TRBD1 (6 bases). The CDR3 covers 11 residues. Looked up from germline, CDR1 is MDHEN and CDR2 is SYDVKM. Trimming removed 8 bases at V and 10 bases at J, with 9 bases between.

V usage is TRBV28 and J usage is TRBJ2-5, with D unresolved. CDR1 MDHEN and CDR2 SYDVKM come from the germline V gene. Trimming removed 5 bases from V and 1 base from J, with 8 bases in between. There are 13 residues in the CDR3. CDR3 amino acids: CASSGRIQETQYF. The DNA of the CDR3 is TGTGCCAGCAGTGGTCGGATCCAAGAGACCCAGTACTTC.

This chain connects TRBV27 to TRBJ2-3; D might be TRBD1 or TRBD2, each matching 5 bases. The CDR3 is made up of 16 amino acids. Per germline, CDR1 MNHEY and CDR2 SMNVEV (reference sequence). The V end lost 3 bases, the J end lost 1 base, and 14 bases lay between the germline ends. In nucleotides, the CDR3 is TGTGCCAGCAGTTTTCTGGGGGTTGGGGGCACAGATACGCAGTATTTT. Protein sequence: CASSFLGVGGTDTQYF.

DNA for the CDR3: TGCGCCAGCAGCCAAGATTGGAGCGGGAACACTGAAGCTTTCTTT. This codes for CASSQDWSGNTEAFF. The chain employs TRBV4-3 and TRBJ1-1; D not certain. This CDR3 spans 15 amino acids. The germline V and J ends were trimmed by 0 bases and 1 base, with 9 bases remaining between them. Germline CDR1 is LGHNA and CDR2 is YSLEER.

This clonotype was picked up a small number of times. As DNA, the CDR3 is TGTGCCAGCAGTCCAGGGACGGTGAGCTCCTACGAGCAGTACTTC. As protein: CASSPGTVSSYEQYF. The chain couples TRBV28 to TRBJ2-7, with D tentatively TRBD1 or TRBD2 (5 bases each). The germline V and J ends were trimmed by 5 bases and 0 bases, with 14 bases remaining between them. The germline V gene has CDR1 MDHEN and CDR2 SYDVKM. The CDR3 spans 15 residues.

This clonotype was recorded many times. This chain links TRBV7-6 with TRBJ1-3; D is uncertain. With 5 bases removed from V and 6 bases from J, the gap between germline ends came to 14 bases. CDR3 length: 14 amino acids. CDR1 SGHVS and CDR2 FNYEAQ come from the germline V gene. As DNA, the CDR3 is TGTGCCAGCAGCGTTTCGGAAGACTTAAACACCATATATTTT. Encoded protein: CASSVSEDLNTIYF. Full variable domain (remainder filled in from reference TRBV7-6 and TRBJ1-3): GAGVSQSPRYKVTKRGQDVALRCDPISGHVSLYWYRQALGQGPEFLTYFNYEAQQDKSGLPNDRFSAERPEGSISTLTIQRTEQRDSAMYRCASSVSEDLNTIYFGEGSWLTVV.

This chain uses TRBV27 with TRBJ2-2; TRBD1 matches at 7 bases. Trimming took 6 bases from V and 5 from J; bases not matched to a gene: 6. Germline lookup yields CDR1 MNHEY and CDR2 SMNVEV (reference sequence). This CDR3 contains 14 residues. CDR3 in DNA: TGTGCCAGCAGGCGAAACAGGGGTACCGGGGAGCTGTTTTTT. It codes for CASRRNRGTGELFF.

This chain joins TRBV5-1 and TRBJ2-7; D ambiguous. The CDR3 contains 11 residues. CDR1 and CDR2 (germline): SGHRS, YFSETQ. V was cut by 5 bases and J by 3 bases, with 6 bases left in between. DNA of the CDR3: TGCGCCAGCAGGGTCAACTACGAGCAGTACTTC. Translation: CASRVNYEQYF.

The V call is TRBV29-1, the J call TRBJ2-5; D is possibly TRBD1 or TRBD2 (5 bases each). Deletions cut 6 bases from V and 4 bases from J, with 12 bases between. CDR1 and CDR2 from the germline V gene are SQVTM and ANQGSEA. CDR3 size: 12 residues. CDR3 region: CSVGVLVETQYF. In DNA, the CDR3 is TGCAGCGTGGGGGTTCTCGTAGAGACCCAGTACTTC. The full variable domain, rest sourced from reference TRBV29-1 and TRBJ2-5, is SAVISQKPSRDICQRGTSLTIQCQVDSQVTMMFWYRQQPGQSLTLIATANQGSEATYESGFVIDKFPISRPNLTFSTLTVSNMSPEDSSIYLCSVGVLVETQYFGPGTRLLVL.

The V gene is TRBV6-5, the J gene TRBJ1-1; 7 bases align to TRBD1. Looked up from germline, CDR1 is MNHEY and CDR2 is SVGAGI. V lost 7 bases, J lost 10 bases, and 12 bases stayed unmatched. This CDR3 is 13 amino acids long. CDR3 loop: CASTATLQGRAFF. CDR3 nucleotides: TGTGCCAGCACCGCAACGCTACAGGGGCGAGCTTTCTTT.

At least ten counts were recorded for this clonotype. DNA of the CDR3: TGTGCCAGCAGCTCCCTTATTGCGGATACGCAGTATTTT. Translated: CASSSLIADTQYF. The V and J genes are TRBV7-9 and TRBJ2-3, with D unresolved. V was pared by 4 bases and J by 6 bases, with 11 bases between. Germline V gene lookup returns CDR1 SEHNR and CDR2 FQNEAQ (reference sequence). This CDR3 is 13 amino acids long.

The CDR3, as DNA: TGTGCCAGCAGTGACTCCCCCGGGGGACAGTATGGCTACACCTTC. It translates to CASSDSPGGQYGYTF. The chain couples TRBV6-4 to TRBJ1-2; 7 bases match TRBD1. This CDR3 has 15 residues. After removal of 0 bases from V and 5 bases from J, the junction contained 6 bases not matched to a gene. The germline V gene has CDR1 MRHNA and CDR2 SNTAGT.

At least ten counts were recorded for this clonotype. This chain links TRBV20-1 with TRBJ1-2, with D tentatively TRBD1 (6 bases). CDR3 length equals 15 residues. The germline gives CDR1 DFQATT, CDR2 SNEGSKA (reference sequence). V was cut by 0 bases and J by 8 bases, with 19 bases left in between. CDR3 protein: CSARDQGTLKMGYTF. The CDR3 DNA reads TGCAGTGCTAGAGATCAGGGGACCCTAAAGATGGGCTACACCTTC.

This clonotype showed up just a few times. The rearrangement joins TRBV9 to TRBJ2-7; a possible D gene is TRBD1 (5 bases). The CDR3 extends over 14 amino acids. V was shortened by 0 bases and J by 6 bases, with 13 bases between the two germline ends. The V gene's germline CDR1 is SGDLS and CDR2 YYNGEE. CDR3 protein: CASSVGGQGSEQYF. In DNA form, the CDR3 reads TGTGCCAGCAGCGTAGGGGGCCAGGGTTCCGAGCAGTACTTC.

The genes are TRBV20-1 and TRBJ1-2; D might be TRBD1 (6 bases). Germline CDR1 is DFQATT and CDR2 is SNEGSKA (reference sequence). V lost 5 bases and J lost 4, with 14 bases in between. This CDR3 spans 13 amino acids. The CDR3 sequence: CSAPRRDIYGYTF. In nucleotides, the CDR3 is TGCAGTGCTCCCCGGAGGGACATCTATGGCTACACCTTC.

The V gene is TRBV20-1, the J gene TRBJ2-1; 9 positions agree with TRBD1. The CDR3 has 13 amino acids. Germline lookup yields CDR1 DFQATT and CDR2 SNEGSKA (reference sequence). The V segment lost 4 bases and the J segment 6 bases; nucleotides outside the gene matches: 4. The CDR3 reads CSATRQGGNEQFF. CDR3 coding DNA: TGCAGTGCTACCCGACAGGGGGGCAATGAGCAGTTCTTC.

The chain combines TRBV20-1 with TRBJ2-7, with 9 bases fitting TRBD2. This CDR3 spans 13 amino acids. Germline CDR1 DFQATT, CDR2 SNEGSKA (reference sequence). Germline trimming cut 5 bases from V and 0 bases from J; bases unmatched to any gene: 2. As DNA, the CDR3 is TGCAGTGCTGTAGCGGGAGCCTCCTACGAGCAGTACTTC. Protein product: CSAVAGASYEQYF.

This clonotype was counted only a few times. The chain uses TRBV20-1 and TRBJ1-1; D is unresolved. V was trimmed by 6 bases and J by 1 base, leaving 9 bases between them. The CDR3 has 12 residues. Germline CDR1 is DFQATT and CDR2 is SNEGSKA (reference sequence). The CDR3: CSAKPSNTEAFF. CDR3 bases: TGCAGTGCAAAACCGTCGAACACTGAAGCTTTCTTT.

The chain employs TRBV20-1 and TRBJ2-1, with 11 bases fitting TRBD2. After removal of 6 bases from V and 4 bases from J, the junction contained 11 bases not matched to a gene. Germline V gives CDR1 DFQATT, CDR2 SNEGSKA (reference sequence). There are 16 residues in the CDR3. CDR3 DNA: TGCAGTGCATTCCCGACTAGCGGGGTCCTTTACAATGAGCAGTTCTTC. It codes for CSAFPTSGVLYNEQFF.

The rearrangement uses TRBV20-1 and TRBJ2-3; possible D gene TRBD2, 6 bases. The CDR3 runs 14 residues. The germline V gene encodes CDR1 DFQATT and CDR2 SNEGSKA (reference sequence). V dropped 5 bases and J dropped 4 bases, with 16 bases sitting between them. In DNA form, the CDR3 reads TGCAGTGCTGGCCGACTAGGCGGGTCAGATACGCAGTATTTT. It specifies CSAGRLGGSDTQYF.

The V and J genes are TRBV6-5 and TRBJ2-2, with 8 bases fitting TRBD2. V lost 6 bases and J lost 2; bases outside the gene matches: 5. The CDR3 extends over 15 amino acids. Looked up from germline, CDR1 is MNHEY and CDR2 is SVGAGI. The CDR3 nucleotides read TGTGCCAGCAGGATCAGCGGGAGTAACACCGGGGAGCTGTTTTTT. Translated: CASRISGSNTGELFF.

This clonotype was detected a few times. The rearrangement links TRBV19 to TRBJ1-5; 9 positions agree with TRBD1. The germline gives CDR1 LNHDA, CDR2 SQIVND (reference sequence). The ends lost 4 bases at V and 6 bases at J; junction bases unmatched: 13. This CDR3 is built from 17 residues. The CDR3 region has the DNA TGTGCCAGTAGTAATAGGGGACAGGGCTTTTTGTTTCAGCCCCAGCATTTT. Its protein is CASSNRGQGFLFQPQHF.

This clonotype has just a few counts. This rearrangement joins TRBV7-2 to TRBJ1-2; D remains ambiguous. V lost 3 bases, J lost 2 bases, and 1 base lay in between. There are 11 residues in the CDR3. In germline, CDR1 is SGHTA, CDR2 FQGNSA. This CDR3 reads CASSFNYGYTF. For the CDR3, the DNA is TGTGCCAGCAGCTTCAACTATGGCTACACCTTC. Drawing the rest from reference TRBV7-2 and TRBJ1-2, the complete variable domain is GAGVSQSPSNKVTEKGKDVELRCDPISGHTALYWYRQSLGQGLEFLIYFQGNSAPDKSGLPSDRFSAERTGGSVSTLTIQRTQQEDSAVYLCASSFNYGYTFGSGTRLTVV.

CDR3 residues: CASSSGYGYGYTF. CDR3 coding DNA: TGTGCCAGCAGTTCGGGGTACGGCTATGGCTACACCTTC. The chain carries TRBV27 and TRBJ1-2, with D unclear. The V gene's germline CDR1 is MNHEY and CDR2 SMNVEV (reference sequence). Trimming shortened V by 4 bases and J by 4 bases, and 10 bases separated the two germline ends. There are 13 residues in the CDR3.

This clonotype was observed a few times. V usage is TRBV28 and J usage is TRBJ2-1; no definite D call. V lost 3 bases, J lost 8 bases, and 8 bases lay in between. CDR1 is MDHEN and CDR2 is SYDVKM in the germline V gene. The CDR3 consists of 12 residues. The DNA for the CDR3 is TGTGCCAGCAGTTTGATTGGGTATGAGCAGTTCTTC. This translates into CASSLIGYEQFF.

The rearrangement links TRBV2 to TRBJ2-7, with D tentatively TRBD1 (5 bases). Germline values: CDR1 SNHLY, CDR2 FYNNEI. This CDR3 comprises 12 residues. Trimming pared 1 base from V and 6 bases from J, leaving 7 bases between. CDR3 in DNA: TGTGCCAGCAGTGAAGGGGGCGCCGAGCAGTACTTC. It encodes CASSEGGAEQYF.

V is TRBV5-1 and J is TRBJ2-1; 7 bases fit TRBD1. The CDR3 consists of 13 residues. The V segment lost 3 bases and the J segment 8 bases; nucleotides outside the gene matches: 5. Looked up from germline, CDR1 is SGHRS and CDR2 is YFSETQ. CDR3 loop: CASSSTGDYEQFF. The DNA of the CDR3 is TGCGCCAGCAGCTCCACAGGGGATTATGAGCAGTTCTTC.

This chain uses TRBV2 with TRBJ2-5; D is uncertain. Per the germline V gene, CDR1 is SNHLY and CDR2 is FYNNEI. The CDR3 is 11 residues long. Trimming removed 5 bases from V and 5 bases from J, with 6 bases in between. CDR3 DNA sequence: TGTGCCAGCAGTAAATGGGAGACCCAGTACTTC. As protein: CASSKWETQYF.

CDR3 DNA: TGTGCCAGCAGTTTAATAAGCCAGGGGGCATCAGATACGCAGTATTTT. Protein product: CASSLISQGASDTQYF. The gene calls are TRBV28 and TRBJ2-3, with 8 positions matching TRBD1. Germline-derived CDR1 and CDR2 are MDHEN and SYDVKM. CDR3 length: 16 amino acids. J lost 4 bases, V lost 2 bases, and 8 bases had no gene match. Supplemented by reference TRBV28 and TRBJ2-3, the full variable domain reads DVKVTQSSRYLVKRTGEKVFLECVQDMDHENMFWYRQDPGLGLRLIYFSYDVKMKEKGDIPEGYSVSREKKERFSLILESASTNQTSMYLCASSLISQGASDTQYFGPGTRLTVL.

This chain links TRBV7-2 with TRBJ1-5, with D uncertain. The CDR3 is made up of 15 amino acids. Per the germline V gene, CDR1 is SGHTA and CDR2 is FQGNSA. Deletions cut 1 base from V and 4 bases from J, with 11 bases between. The CDR3 nucleotides are TGTGCCAGCAGCTTAGACCTGAGCGTAAATCAGCCCCAGCATTTT. As protein: CASSLDLSVNQPQHF.